The entry below describes one TCR beta chain. Antigen: not known. TCRdb derives one entry per CDR3 protein from the 5' RACE reads, leaving out DNA. This sample's table has about 150,000 distinct CDR3 sequences. Germline CDR1 SGHAT, CDR2 FQNNGV. The CDR3 has 15 amino acids. This specimen belongs to a study of T cells expressing NK-cell markers. Study at large: It was from sorted CD3+CD56+NKG2C+, CD3+CD56+NKG2C- and CD3+CD56-NKG2C+ T cells that TCR beta repertoires came. Study-wide points: Also leading the CD3+CD56-NKG2C+ fraction in a few donors were these clonotypes.

The gene calls are TRBV11-2 and TRBJ2-2; TCRdb picks TRBD2, but there is no DNA to check that call. The source of this sequence is a woman in her 50s in good health. What was sequenced was blood T cells: a sorted CD56 or NKG2C T cell subset, CD4+ or CD8+ T cells, or bulk PBMC T cells (not recorded which). The CDR3 spells CASSSLAGAPGELFF.